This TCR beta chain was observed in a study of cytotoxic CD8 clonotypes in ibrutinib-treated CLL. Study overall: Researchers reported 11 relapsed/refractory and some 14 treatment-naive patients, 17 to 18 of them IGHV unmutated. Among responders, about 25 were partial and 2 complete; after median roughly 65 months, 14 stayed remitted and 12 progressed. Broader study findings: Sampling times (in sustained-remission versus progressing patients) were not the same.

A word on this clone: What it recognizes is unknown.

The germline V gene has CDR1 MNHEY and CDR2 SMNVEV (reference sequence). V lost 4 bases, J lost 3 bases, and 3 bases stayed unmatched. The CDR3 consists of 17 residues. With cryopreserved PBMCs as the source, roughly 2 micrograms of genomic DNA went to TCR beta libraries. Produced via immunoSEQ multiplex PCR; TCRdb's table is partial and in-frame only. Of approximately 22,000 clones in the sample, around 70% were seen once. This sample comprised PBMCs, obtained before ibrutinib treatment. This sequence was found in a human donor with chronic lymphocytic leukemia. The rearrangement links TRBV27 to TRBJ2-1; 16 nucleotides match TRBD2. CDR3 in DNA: TGTGCCAGCAGTTCGGGACTAGCGGGAGGGATCTACAATGAGCAGTTCTTC. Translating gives CASSSGLAGGIYNEQFF.